The present entry profiles one T cell receptor (beta chain) with its context. Its antigen is as yet unknown. The V gene end was trimmed by 5 bases and the J gene end by 2 bases; junction bases not matched to a gene: 3. Per germline, CDR1 MNHEY and CDR2 SVGAGI. The CDR3 length is 14 residues. The TEMRA cells underwent FACS enrichment, while the CD8+ and CD4+ T cells underwent negative isolation. Reverse transcription of about 0.5 to 1 ug RNA used random hexamers. Coverage of TCR beta CDR3 amplification by immunoSEQ multiplex PCR extended to 54 Vbeta and 13 Jbeta. TCRdb reprocessed the immunoSEQ multiplex PCR reads via MiXCR and lists one record per CDR3 protein. The sample records over 350,000 distinct CDR3 sequences, more than 70% being singletons. The data were obtained in a study of CD8 T cells in Susac syndrome. General study results and limits: As acknowledged by the study, its TCR sequencing and HLA analysis included a relatively small number of individuals.

This chain links TRBV6-5 with TRBJ1-2; 9 bases agree with TRBD1. Source material: CD8+ T cells from PBMCs. This TCR was sampled from a human donor with multiple sclerosis. The DNA of the CDR3 is TGTGCCAGCAGTGGACAGGGGCTAAACTATGGCTACACCTTC. It codes for CASSGQGLNYGYTF.